This paragraph covers one T cell receptor beta chain sequence. The same CDR3 arises from other DNA sequences in this sample as well. This specimen belongs to a study of blood T cell repertoires in COVID-19. Overall study context: Sites in the United States, Italy and Spain provided acute and convalescent COVID-19 samples. PBMCs, B-cell-depleted T cells, or T cells were the source of the cDNA or gDNA that made up the material.

Sequencing was performed with immunoSEQ multiplex PCR; in TCRdb, only in-frame clones are kept and a portion is missing. Among about 270,000 clones listed, under 90% were seen once. Sequences were obtained from peripheral blood. This sequence was found in a woman aged 60-75 years with active or convalescent COVID-19.

The CDR3 bases are TGTGCCAGCAGCTTGGGGCAGGGCTATGGCTACACCTTC. Residues: CASSLGQGYGYTF. The chain employs TRBV2 and TRBJ1-2; TRBD1 is a possible D gene (5 bases). Trimming removed 6 bases from V and 4 bases from J, with 12 bases in between. The CDR3 consists of 13 residues. Germline CDR1 and CDR2: SNHLY and FYNNEI.